Listed here is a single T cell receptor (beta chain). The treatment is: roughly 20 received Ad26.COV2.S at low or high dose, single or two shots; 5 received placebo; per-sample allocation not given. Collection of the samples took place on day 63 after the first injection of vaccine or placebo. The data belong to a study of Ad26.COV2.S vaccination and SARS-CoV-2 variants. Profiled with immunoSEQ multiplex PCR; TCRdb holds only in-frame clones, not every one. Of about 480,000 clones detected, 70% to 90% appear once; the ten largest clones hold around 13%. This CDR3 comprises 14 residues. CDR1 and CDR2 from the germline V gene are SGHVS and FQNEAQ. V was pared by 6 bases and J by 0 bases, with 11 bases between.

The sequenced sample was peripheral blood, obtained in a trial of Ad26.COV2.S vaccine versus placebo. This receptor was identified in a person aged 18-60 years who received the Ad26.COV2.S COVID-19 vaccine or a placebo. The chain employs TRBV7-8 and TRBJ1-1; D call uncertain. Here the CDR3 reads CASRHRELNTEAFF. CDR3 coding DNA: TGTGCCAGCAGACACAGAGAATTGAACACTGAAGCTTTCTTT.